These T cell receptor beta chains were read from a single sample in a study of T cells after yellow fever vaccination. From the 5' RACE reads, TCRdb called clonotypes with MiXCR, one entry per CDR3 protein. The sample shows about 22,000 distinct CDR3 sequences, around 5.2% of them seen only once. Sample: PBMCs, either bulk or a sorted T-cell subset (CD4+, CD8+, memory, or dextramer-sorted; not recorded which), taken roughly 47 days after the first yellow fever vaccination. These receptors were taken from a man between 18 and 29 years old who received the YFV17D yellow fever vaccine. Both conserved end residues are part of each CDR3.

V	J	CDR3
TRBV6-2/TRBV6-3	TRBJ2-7	CASSYRWAYEQYF
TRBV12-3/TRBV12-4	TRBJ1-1	CASSSQQGNTEAFF
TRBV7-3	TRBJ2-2	CASSLLGGAIGELFF
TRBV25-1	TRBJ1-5	CASSGGGTGSGKQPQHF
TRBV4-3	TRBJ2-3	CASSQERADTQYF
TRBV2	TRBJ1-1	CASSTVSSDTEAFF
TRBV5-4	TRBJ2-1	CASRYMAQGLGNEQFF
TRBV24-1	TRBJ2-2	CATSDSGELFF
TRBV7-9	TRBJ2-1	CASSFTGGDEQFF
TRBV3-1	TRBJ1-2	CASSQATQSYTF
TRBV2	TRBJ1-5	CASMSGITAGFQHF
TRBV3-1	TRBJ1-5	CASSQGYGGASTQPQHF
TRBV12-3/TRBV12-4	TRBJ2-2	CASSLGAQNTGELFF
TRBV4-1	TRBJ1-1	CASSQDNTEAFF
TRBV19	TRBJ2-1	CASSIDRATGGRNEQFF
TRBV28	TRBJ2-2	CASKFGFTNTGELFF
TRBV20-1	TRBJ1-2	CSARDNVGNGYTF
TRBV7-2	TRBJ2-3	CASSVGLARTDTQYF